This T cell receptor beta chain is drawn from a study of vaccination effects on CD4 cells after COVID-19. This clone came up once. Antigen: not known. A 10-day culture period preceded the isolation of CD4+ T cells. Of the BNT162b2 and mRNA-1273 vaccines, participants received two doses of one or the other. TCRdb's table, derived via immunoSEQ multiplex PCR, lists solely in-frame clones and lacks some. The table shows 66,000 or so clones, with around 74% occurring only once. V trimming: 4 bases; J trimming: 0 bases; junction bases outside the gene matches: 9. From germline, CDR1 is ENHRY and CDR2 SYGVKD. The CDR3 length is 18 residues.

Specimen: CD4+ T cells from PBMCs cultured without peptide, collected after COVID-19 vaccination. The clonotype was recovered from a human donor who received a COVID-19 vaccine. The chain combines TRBV10-3 with TRBJ2-6; 7 nucleotides match TRBD2. The CDR3 DNA is TGTGCCATCAGTGGGGGACTAACTCCTTCCTCTGGGGCCAACGTCCTGACTTTC. As protein: CAISGGLTPSSGANVLTF.